This TCR beta chain was identified in a study of blood T cells in healthy people across ages. V shed 0 bases and J shed 4 bases, with 3 bases lying between them. Germline lookup yields CDR1 LNHNV and CDR2 YYDKDF (reference sequence). The length of the CDR3 is 12 residues. Sample-barcoded 5' priming and a J-beta primer mix drove a second PCR of about 6 to 11 cycles. TCRdb reanalysed the 5' RACE reads using MiXCR and keeps one entry per CDR3 protein. The sample shows about 2 million distinct CDR3 sequences, 49% of them seen only once. This clonotype was seen ten or more times. Its antigen is not known. Study results and caveats: Researchers deemed the diversity estimates from one million T cells underestimates. As age increased, TCR beta diversity per million T cells fell in a roughly linear fashion.

This chain links TRBV15 with TRBJ2-5; no reliable D call. This TCR was sampled from a woman aged 40 to 50 in good health. Specimen: blood. The CDR3 nucleotides read TGTGCCACCAGCAGAGATGGAGAGACCCAGTACTTC. Amino acid sequence: CATSRDGETQYF.